The subject of this entry is one T cell receptor (beta chain). Its recognized antigen is unknown. The record has no base qualities; no much larger clone is one base away. In light of the paper, this sample's time point label describes: baseline before first vaccination. Vaccinee samples came from UK trials COV001 and COV002, including a single-blind randomized controlled phase 2/3 trial of AZD1222 (ChAdOx1 nCoV-19) in healthy adults. For TCRbeta chain sequencing, PBMC samples were collected from trial participants at day 0 and at day 28 after the second dose. The source of the sample is a study of T cell responses to AZD1222 COVID-19 vaccine (TCRdb year 2021). Describing the broader study: AZD1222 recipients with second doses at about 4 weeks or about 12 weeks were pooled, because spike-specific TCR depth and breadth did not differ between schedules. A total of 230 to 250 trial participants underwent TCR sequencing, of whom approximately 210 received two doses of AZD1222 and 26 received two doses of the MenACWY control vaccine. Trial participants were enrolled by age into 18-55, 56-69 and 70-plus year subgroups, with roughly 160, 29 and 62 TCR-sequenced participants respectively. Findings and caveats that apply to the study as a whole: Participants were mostly white British and included more females than males, and it was suggested by the authors that clonal diversity may have been underestimated. After two AZD1222 doses, both the breadth and the depth of spike-specific TCRs were significantly higher than at day 0 and than in MenACWY recipients. Because no day 14 peak-response samples were available, repertoires were characterized only after the peak T cell response. Reportedly, almost half of the unique spike-specific TCRs recognized epitopes lying outside the regions that are mutated in the B.1.351 and B.1.1.7 variants. The whole spike protein was spanned by vaccine-associated CD4 TCRs, and dominant responses were seen in regions 160-218 and 743-854. Conclusions about previously exposed vaccinees are limited, since just five or six AZD1222 recipients were seropositive for SARS-CoV-2 at baseline. The 56-69-year group was small, and its depth increase did not reach significance, likely because of low power.

The CDR3 regions of human TCRbeta chains were analyzed by immunosequencing. On the authors' methods: TCRs in the repertoires were matched against a reference library of SARS-CoV-2-specific TCRs that had been generated with the MIRA antigen-specificity platform. Breadth was defined as the fraction of unique TCRs that were SARS-CoV-2-associated, and depth was defined as the fraction of total T cells that were SARS-CoV-2-associated. Using the MIRA data, each spike-specific TCR was mapped to the spike region that the TCR reacts to and placed in a CD4 or CD8 class. Log10-transformed breadth and depth values were compared by one-way ANOVA with Sidak's multiple comparisons tests. TCRdb limited this immuneACCESS table to in-frame rearrangements with V and J called. A share of clones is missing; checked studies link under half to unresolved V genes, and the rest is unexplained. Clone size and the V and J calls come from that table; the DNA yielded D and trimming. This sample holds roughly 29,000 clones; over 85% were observed only once. 8.1% of the sample belongs to the ten largest clones.

Here the sequenced sample was peripheral blood, taken on day 0 of AZD1222 vaccination. The receptor's source is an adult in good health.

The DNA reads TGTGCCAGCAGCGTATCCCTTACCCCCGGGCAGGGGGCGGCAGATACGCAGTATTTT. Its translation is CASSVSLTPGQGAADTQYF. The rearranged chain carries TRBV9 and TRBJ2-3, and TRBD1 matches 8 of the central bases. For this chain, trimming is 1 base at the V end and 4 bases at the J end, and the number of junction bases without a gene match is 17. From cysteine to phenylalanine, the CDR3 is 19 amino acids long. Here the CDR3 DNA is all that survives: 57 bases in frame from base 1. For CDR1 and CDR2, the germline V gene lists SGDLS and YYNGEE. Beyond the CDR3, the reference TRBV9 and TRBJ2-3 genes provide the residues; the full variable domain reads: DSGVTQTPKHLITATGQRVTLRCSPRSGDLSVYWYQQSLDQGLQFLIQYYNGEERAKGNILERFSAQQFPDLHSELNLSSLELGDSALYFCASSVSLTPGQGAADTQYFGPGTRLTVL.